These 5 T cell receptor beta chains came from one sample sequenced in a study of blood T cell repertoires in COVID-19. Repertoires were generated with immunoSEQ multiplex PCR, while TCRdb's copy carries only in-frame clones and drops some. The sample contains approximately 220,000 clones, 70% to 90% of which appear only once. Material for sequencing was peripheral blood. These receptors all stem from a woman aged 45-65 years with acute or convalescent COVID-19.

The chain combines TRBV9 with TRBJ1-4, with D possibly matching TRBD1 (6 bases). CDR3 length: 13 residues. Germline-derived CDR1 and CDR2 are SGDLS and YYNGEE. Trimming left V 0 bases short and J 7 bases short, with 7 bases between. CDR3 sequence reads: CASSVGRGEKLFF. The CDR3, as DNA: TGTGCCAGCAGCGTAGGCAGGGGTGAAAAACTGTTTTTT.

The genes are TRBV2 and TRBJ2-5; 14 bases are a match to TRBD2. The CDR3 sequence is 14 residues long. Germline V lookup: CDR1 SNHLY, CDR2 FYNNEI. V shed 4 bases, J shed 5 bases, and the junction held 0 bases outside the gene matches. CDR3 coding DNA: TGTGCCAGCAGTGGGACTAGCGGGGGGGAGACCCAGTACTTC. Translation gives CASSGTSGGETQYF.

The chain carries TRBV3-1 (or the pseudogene TRBV3-2) and TRBJ1-4; TRBD1 matches 11 bases. After removal of 4 bases from V and 6 bases from J, the junction contained 7 bases not matched to a gene. Germline V gene lookup returns CDR1 LGHDT and CDR2 YNNKEL (reference sequence). CDR3 length equals 16 residues. In nucleotides, the CDR3 is TGTGCCAGCAGCCGAAGGACAGGGGGCGCCGATGAAAAACTGTTTTTT. Its protein product is CASSRRTGGADEKLFF.

This rearrangement joins TRBV7-8 to TRBJ1-1; D gene uncertain. This CDR3 is 14 amino acids long. V was cut by 1 base and J by 1 base, with 7 bases left in between. Germline lookup yields CDR1 SGHVS and CDR2 FQNEAQ. The CDR3: CASSLGHQNTEAFF. In DNA, the CDR3 is TGTGCCAGCAGCTTAGGGCACCAGAACACTGAAGCTTTCTTT.

The rearrangement links TRBV6-2 or TRBV6-3 to TRBJ2-1, with 9 nucleotides matching TRBD2. The length of the CDR3 is 15 residues. CDR1 is MNHEY, CDR2 SVGEGT, per germline. With V trimmed by 2 bases and J by 8 bases, 7 bases remained unmatched. CDR3 protein: CASSYGLAGNHEQFF. The CDR3, as DNA: TGTGCCAGCAGTTACGGGCTAGCGGGGAATCATGAGCAGTTCTTC.